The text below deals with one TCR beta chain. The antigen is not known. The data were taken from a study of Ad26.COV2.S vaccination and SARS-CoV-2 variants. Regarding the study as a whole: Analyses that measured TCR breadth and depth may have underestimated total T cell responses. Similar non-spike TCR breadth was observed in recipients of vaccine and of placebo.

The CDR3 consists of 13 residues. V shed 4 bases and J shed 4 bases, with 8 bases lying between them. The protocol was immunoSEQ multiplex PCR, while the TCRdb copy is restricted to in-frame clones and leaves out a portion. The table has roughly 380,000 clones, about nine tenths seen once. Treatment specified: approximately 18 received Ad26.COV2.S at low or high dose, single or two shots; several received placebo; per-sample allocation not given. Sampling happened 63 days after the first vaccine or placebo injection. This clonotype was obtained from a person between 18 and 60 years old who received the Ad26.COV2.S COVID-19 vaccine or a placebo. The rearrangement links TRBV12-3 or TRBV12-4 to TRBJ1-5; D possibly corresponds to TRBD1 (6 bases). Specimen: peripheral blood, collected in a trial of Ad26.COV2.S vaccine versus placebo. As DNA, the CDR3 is TGTGCCAGCAGTTACAGGGAAAATCAGCCCCAGCATTTT. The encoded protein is CASSYRENQPQHF.